These 21 T cell receptor beta chains were sequenced from one sample in a study of response to subunit inactivated influenza vaccine. From the RT-PCR reads, TCRdb called clonotypes with MiXCR, one entry per CDR3 protein. The sample consists of around 760,000 distinct CDR3 sequences, around 14% of them appearing once. Sequences were derived from PBMCs from blood, sampled roughly 2 weeks before vaccination. The receptor source for this set is a man in his fifties who received an inactivated influenza vaccine.

This clonotype was counted between two and nine times. The DNA of the CDR3 is TGCAGTGCTAGAGATACCGGGACATCACCAATTAAAGCTTTCTTT. This gives the protein CSARDTGTSPIKAFF. The chain joins TRBV20-1 to TRBJ1-1, with D tentatively TRBD1 (6 bases). This CDR3 comprises 15 residues. Germline values: CDR1 DFQATT, CDR2 SNEGSKA (reference sequence). V was cut by 0 bases and J by 9 bases, with 20 bases left in between.

This clonotype was recorded many times. The V gene is TRBV15, the J gene TRBJ2-1; D possibly corresponds to TRBD2 (6 bases). CDR1 is LNHNV and CDR2 is YYDKDF in the germline V gene (reference sequence). Trimming took 0 bases from V and 2 from J, leaving 8 bases between them. This CDR3 comprises 15 residues. The CDR3 DNA follows: TGTGCCACCAGCAGAGACCGGGAGCCCTACAATGAGCAGTTCTTC. Translation gives CATSRDREPYNEQFF.

The rearrangement joins TRBV21-1 to TRBJ2-1; TRBD1 is taken as the D call from the table, unchecked against the DNA. TRBV21-1 is a listed pseudogene. This CDR3 is built from 16 residues. The DNA of the CDR3 is TGTGCCAGCAGCGCCTATCACAGGGTACCCTACAATGAGCAGTTCTTC. It codes for CASSAYHRVPYNEQFF.

This clonotype was detected many times. The chain joins TRBV20-1 to TRBJ2-3; 8 bases fit TRBD2. J gave up 3 bases and V 3 bases, and 5 bases lay outside the gene matches. The CDR3 totals 14 residues. Germline assignment: CDR1 DFQATT and CDR2 SNEGSKA (reference sequence). This CDR3 reads CSASNGLATDTQYF. The DNA of the CDR3 is TGCAGTGCTAGCAATGGACTAGCTACAGATACGCAGTATTTT.

This clonotype was observed a few times. The V call is TRBV6-1, the J call TRBJ2-1, with D maybe TRBD2 (6 bases). The CDR3 contains 13 residues. The ends were cut back, 3 bases at V and 9 bases at J, with 12 bases in the middle. Germline lookup yields CDR1 MNHNS and CDR2 SASEGT. DNA of the CDR3: TGTGCCAGCAGTGATACTAGCTCCAGTGAGCAGTTCTTC. It encodes CASSDTSSSEQFF.

A remark on this clonotype: A much larger clone differs by one base, so this may be a read error. CDR3 sequence (DNA): TGTGCCAGTAATATCGGCGAGACCCAGTACTTC. This gives the protein CASNIGETQYF. The chain recombines TRBV19 with TRBJ2-5; D unresolved. Germline-derived CDR1 and CDR2 are LNHDA and SQIVND (reference sequence). V was clipped by 7 bases and J by 5 bases, with 8 bases between them. This CDR3 region has 11 residues.

This clonotype appeared a few times. This chain connects TRBV12-3 or TRBV12-4 to TRBJ2-7, with D perhaps given as TRBD1 or TRBD2 (5 bases each). The CDR3 extends over 13 amino acids. V was trimmed by 6 bases and J by 5 bases, leaving 14 bases between them. This CDR3 is CASRPGAADEQYF. For the CDR3, the DNA is TGTGCCAGCAGGCCCGGGGCGGCGGACGAGCAGTACTTC.

The chain is built from TRBV20-1 and TRBJ2-3, with 7 bases identical to TRBD1. The CDR3 is 15 residues long. V shed 5 bases and J 1 base; nucleotides not matched to a gene: 9. Per the germline V gene, CDR1 is DFQATT and CDR2 is SNEGSKA (reference sequence). Written as DNA, the CDR3 is TGCAGTGCTCCGTCCGGGCAGGGGGGCACAGATACGCAGTATTTT. It yields the protein CSAPSGQGGTDTQYF.

This clonotype was seen a few times. The chain uses TRBV9 and TRBJ1-2; a weak D match, TRBD1 (6 bases). Per the germline V gene, CDR1 is SGDLS and CDR2 is YYNGEE. The CDR3 contains 12 residues. Trimming shortened V by 4 bases and J by 8 bases, and 12 bases separated the two germline ends. For the CDR3, the DNA is TGTGCCAGCAGCTCGGGACAATCGGGCTACACCTTC. Translating gives CASSSGQSGYTF.

This clonotype was observed a handful of times. The J gene is TRBJ2-4, the V gene TRBV3-1; 7 bases line up with TRBD1. J lost 0 bases, V lost 3 bases, and 8 bases had no gene match. CDR3 length: 17 residues. Germline CDR1 reads LGHDT; CDR2 reads YNNKEL (reference sequence). CDR3 nucleotide sequence: TGTGCCAGCAGCCATGAGGGACAGATCCTAGCCAAAAACATTCAGTACTTC. It yields the protein CASSHEGQILAKNIQYF.

The rearrangement links TRBV13 to TRBJ2-1; 7 positions match TRBD1. V dropped 3 bases and J dropped 7; count of bases not matched to a gene: 3. There are 13 residues in the CDR3. From germline, CDR1 is PRHDT and CDR2 FYEKMQ (reference sequence). The CDR3 loop reads CASSFSGQNEQFF. The CDR3 nucleotides read TGTGCCAGCAGCTTTTCGGGACAGAATGAGCAGTTCTTC.

Only a few counts were recorded for this clonotype. This chain joins TRBV6-2 or TRBV6-3 and TRBJ1-5; D is unclear. CDR3 length: 15 residues. Looked up from germline, CDR1 is MNHEY and CDR2 is SVGEGT. Trimming pared 2 bases from V and 3 bases from J, leaving 11 bases between. This CDR3 reads CASSYAGEINQPQHF. DNA for the CDR3: TGTGCCAGCAGTTACGCCGGTGAGATCAATCAGCCCCAGCATTTT.

Concerning this clonotype itself: Lacking the conserved final phenylalanine or tryptophan, this CDR3 likely reflects a read error. This chain joins TRBV5-1 and TRBJ2-1; D might be TRBD1 (6 bases). Germline CDR1 SGHRS, CDR2 YFSETQ. The CDR3 sequence is 13 residues long. V shed 0 bases and J shed 9 bases, with 10 bases lying between them. The CDR3 DNA follows: TGCGCCAGCAGCTTGGCTCGAGGGGGTGAGCAGTTCTAC. Translated: CASSLARGGEQFY.

The chain combines TRBV2 with TRBJ2-1; possible D gene TRBD2, 5 bases. The germline gives CDR1 SNHLY, CDR2 FYNNEI. The V and J ends lost 5 bases and 6 bases respectively, with 11 bases between them. The length of the CDR3 is 13 residues. DNA for the CDR3: TGTGCCAGCAGTTCGGGGATCCTCAATGAGCAGTTCTTC. The encoded protein is CASSSGILNEQFF.

This clonotype was picked up many times. The chain uses TRBV12-3 or TRBV12-4 and TRBJ2-2; no reliable D call. V was pared by 2 bases and J by 6 bases, with 4 bases between. The CDR3 sequence is 12 residues long. This chain's CDR3 is CASSLSAGELFF. CDR3 in DNA: TGTGCCAGCAGTTTATCCGCCGGGGAGCTGTTTTTT.

The chain has TRBV3-1 and TRBJ2-7; D unresolved. The CDR3 covers 14 residues. Germline CDR1 is LGHDT and CDR2 is YNNKEL (reference sequence). Between the trimmed V and J ends, which lost 1 base and 0 bases, there was a span of 7 bases. The CDR3 DNA follows: TGTGCCAGCAGCCAAGGGCAATACTCCTACGAGCAGTACTTC. It encodes CASSQGQYSYEQYF.

This clonotype was detected only a few times. The chain employs TRBV7-8 and TRBJ2-2; 11 bases fit TRBD2. The CDR3 sequence is 19 residues long. Unmatched junction bases numbered 13, after V lost 1 base and J lost 6 bases. Germline V gene data show CDR1 as SGHVS and CDR2 as FQNEAQ. CDR3 nucleotide sequence: TGTGCCAGCAGCTTAGAACTACTAGCGGGGGCACCATGGTCCGGGGAGCTGTTTTTT. Translation gives CASSLELLAGAPWSGELFF.

The rearrangement uses TRBV10-3 and TRBJ2-2; D not resolved. Germline values: CDR1 ENHRY, CDR2 SYGVKD. The CDR3 spans 14 residues. V gave up 4 bases and J gave up 4 bases, with 10 bases separating them. For the CDR3, the DNA is TGTGCCATCAGTGGTTTAAGAGGCACCGGGGAGCTGTTTTTT. Its protein product is CAISGLRGTGELFF.

This clonotype was recorded a few times. The chain is built from TRBV20-1 and TRBJ1-1, with D hard to call. The CDR3 has 14 residues. The V and J ends lost 3 bases and 1 base respectively, with 12 bases between them. Per germline, CDR1 DFQATT and CDR2 SNEGSKA (reference sequence). The CDR3 here is CSASGPPENTEAFF. CDR3 DNA: TGCAGTGCTAGTGGCCCACCCGAGAACACTGAAGCTTTCTTT.

The chain couples TRBV7-2 to TRBJ2-7; D possibly corresponds to TRBD1 (5 bases). This CDR3 spans 14 amino acids. The germline V gene encodes CDR1 SGHTA and CDR2 FQGNSA. Trimming left V 4 bases short and J 0 bases short, with 10 bases between. CDR3: CASSYDRYSYEQYF. CDR3 coding DNA: TGTGCCAGCAGCTACGACAGATACTCCTACGAGCAGTACTTC.

There are many counts of this clonotype. The V gene is TRBV12-3 or TRBV12-4, the J gene TRBJ2-1, with 8 positions matching TRBD2. V lost 5 bases, J lost 8 bases, and 14 bases stayed unmatched. This CDR3 is 16 amino acids long. The CDR3 bases are TGTGCCAGCAGTCTCAACTTAGCGGGGACGAGAGATGAGCAGTTCTTC. This encodes CASSLNLAGTRDEQFF.